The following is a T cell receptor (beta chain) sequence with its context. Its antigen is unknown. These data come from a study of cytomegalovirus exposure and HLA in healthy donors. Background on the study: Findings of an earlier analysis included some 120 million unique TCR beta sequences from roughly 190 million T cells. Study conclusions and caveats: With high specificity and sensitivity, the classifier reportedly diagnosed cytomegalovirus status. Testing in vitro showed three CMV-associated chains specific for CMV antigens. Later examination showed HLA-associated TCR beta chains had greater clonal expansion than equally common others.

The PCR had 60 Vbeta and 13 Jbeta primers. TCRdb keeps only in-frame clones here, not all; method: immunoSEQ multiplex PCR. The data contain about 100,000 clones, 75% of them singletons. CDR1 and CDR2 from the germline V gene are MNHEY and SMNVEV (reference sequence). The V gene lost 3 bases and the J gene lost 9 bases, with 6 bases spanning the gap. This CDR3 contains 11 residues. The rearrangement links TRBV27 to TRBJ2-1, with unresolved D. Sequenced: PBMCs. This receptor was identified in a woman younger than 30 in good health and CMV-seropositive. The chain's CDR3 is CASSFRFEQFF. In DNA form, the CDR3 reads TGTGCCAGCAGTTTTCGGTTTGAGCAGTTCTTC.